The subject of this entry is one TCR beta chain. Antigen: not known. Template switching introduced a universal primer site, and the cDNA bore unique molecular identifiers. TCRdb independently ran MiXCR on the 5' RACE reads; one entry per CDR3 protein. The data show more than 1.5 million distinct CDR3 sequences, about 32% seen once. The sample originates from a study of identical twins. Regarding the study as a whole: Cross-sectional statistics underpinned the conclusions; the same donors were not followed.

This receptor was obtained from a newborn girl in good health. Specimen: cord blood.

This CDR3 reads CASSLRKQGSQFF. The DNA for the CDR3 is TGTGCCAGCAGTTTGAGGAAGCAGGGGTCGCAGTTCTTC. This chain uses TRBV12-3 or TRBV12-4 with TRBJ2-1, with D possibly TRBD1 on 6 matching bases. Trimming cost V 3 bases and J 12 bases, with 15 bases left between them. The CDR3 runs 13 residues.